This passage covers 27 T cell receptor beta chains from one sample sequenced in a study of T cells in women clearing cervical HPV infection. Clones were sequenced by immunoSEQ multiplex PCR, and TCRdb holds only the in-frame ones, with some missing. Reported are tens of thousands of clones; the ten largest clones contain approximately 0.9%. The sample consisted of blood buffy coat. These receptors originate from a woman between 18 and 70 years old with a cervical HPV16 infection that either progressed to CIN3+ or cleared (not recorded which).

As for this clone: The junction shows a germline mismatch at one end, possibly a read error. The read ends 3 residues before the CDR3 terminus; that terminus is restored from the germline J gene. The V and J genes are TRBV7-9 and TRBJ2-3; the match to TRBD1 covers 9 bases. The CDR3 covers 14 residues. CDR1 is SEHNR and CDR2 is FQNEAQ in the germline V gene (reference sequence). The CDR3 sequence: CASSGTGRTETQYF. The covered CDR3 bases are TGTGCCAGCAGTGGGACAGGGAGGACAGAGACG.

As for this clone: The CDR3 end falls 3 residues outside the read, so it is completed with the germline J gene. The V and J genes are TRBV18 and TRBJ2-7, with a weak D call TRBD1 (5 bases). V gave up 3 bases and J gave up 3 bases, with 12 bases separating them. The CDR3 covers 14 residues. Looked up from germline, CDR1 is KGHSH and CDR2 is LQKENI. The CDR3 bases that were read are TGTGCCAGCTCACCCGACAGAGTACACTACGAG. Its translation is CASSPDRVHYE. The CDR3, in full, reads CASSPDRVHYEQYF. The full variable domain, completed using reference TRBV18 and TRBJ2-7, is NAGVMQNPRHLVRRRGQEARLRCSPMKGHSHVYWYRQLPEEGLKFMVYLQKENIIDESGMPKERFSAEFPKEGPSILRIQQVVRGDSAAYFCASSPDRVHYEQYFGPGTRLTVT.

About this clone itself: The read terminates 3 residues ahead of where the CDR3 ends, so the germline J gene completes it. The chain recombines TRBV2 with TRBJ2-3; 11 nucleotides align to TRBD2. The CDR3 is 13 residues long. Germline V gene lookup returns CDR1 SNHLY and CDR2 FYNNEI. The CDR3 DNA, read in part, is TGTGCCAGCAGTGTAGCGGGGGGGCCGGCG. This gives the protein CASSVAGGPA. The CDR3 reads in full as CASSVAGGPAQYF. Combining the CDR3 with reference TRBV2 and TRBJ2-3 gives the whole variable domain EPEVTQTPSHQVTQMGQEVILRCVPISNHLYFYWYRQILGQKVEFLVSFYNNEISEKSEIFDDQFSVERPDGSNFTLKIRSTKLEDSAMYFCASSVAGGPAQYFGPGTRLTVL.

Remarks on this clone: The sequenced fragment ends 3 residues before the CDR3 boundary, so the rest is inferred from the germline J gene. The rearrangement uses TRBV10-3 and TRBJ1-1; 8 bases fit TRBD1. The V segment lost 10 bases and the J segment 5 bases; nucleotides outside the gene matches: 12. Germline V lookup: CDR1 ENHRY, CDR2 SYGVKD. The length of the CDR3 is 14 residues. CDR3 DNA (partial): TGTGCCACGAGACCAGGGGGCGCGGGAACTGAA. Translated, it gives CATRPGGAGTE. The entire CDR3 protein is CATRPGGAGTEAFF.

A word on this clone: The CDR3 extends 3 residues past the end of the read, so its final part is completed from the germline J gene. The V call is TRBV30, the J call TRBJ2-4, with D possibly being TRBD1 (6 bases). CDR1 and CDR2 (germline): GTSNPN, SVGIG (reference sequence). This CDR3 is built from 13 residues. The ends were cut back, 0 bases at V and 4 bases at J, with 7 bases in the middle. The CDR3 DNA, read in part, is TGTGCCTGGAGTGTACAGGGTAAAAACATT. Translating it yields CAWSVQGKNI. The entire CDR3 protein is CAWSVQGKNIQYF.

As regards this clone: The CDR3 end is not reached by the read, which stops 3 residues before it; the germline J gene fills it in. The chain has TRBV20-1 and TRBJ2-7, with 8 bases that match TRBD1. Germline V gives CDR1 DFQATT, CDR2 SNEGSKA (reference sequence). This CDR3 has 15 residues. With 6 bases clipped from V and 3 bases from J, the junction kept 13 bases outside the gene matches. Partial CDR3 DNA: TGCAGTGCGGGTGGACAGGGCTCCAACAACTACGAG. Its translation: CSAGGQGSNNYE. The whole CDR3 region reads CSAGGQGSNNYEQYF.

Details on this clone: From the germline J gene comes the end of the CDR3, since the read stops 3 residues before it. The genes are TRBV9 and TRBJ2-3; no reliable D call. The CDR3 is made up of 14 amino acids. V lost 4 bases and J lost 4, with 13 bases in between. Germline V gives CDR1 SGDLS, CDR2 YYNGEE. The chain's CDR3 is CASSQGSSADTQYF. The sequenced part of the CDR3 DNA is TGTGCCAGCAGCCAAGGATCCAGCGCAGATACG.

For this clone: The read is 3 residues too short to cover the CDR3 end, so that end is filled in from the germline J gene. This chain uses TRBV5-5 with TRBJ2-7, with TRBD2 as a possible D gene (6 bases). This CDR3 contains 14 residues. V lost 4 bases and J lost 2, with 13 bases in between. Germline V gene lookup returns CDR1 SGHKS and CDR2 YYEKEE (reference sequence). The CDR3 spells CASSRDFGAYEQYF. The CDR3 DNA, read in part, is TGTGCCAGCAGCCGGGACTTTGGAGCCTACGAG.

Points on this clone: From the germline J gene comes the end of the CDR3, since the read stops 3 residues before it. The rearrangement joins TRBV19 to TRBJ2-1; TRBD2 agrees at 8 bases. CDR1 and CDR2 (germline): LNHDA, SQIVND (reference sequence). This CDR3 is built from 15 residues. J gave up 0 bases and V 4 bases, and 2 bases lay outside the gene matches. CDR3 amino acids: CASSSSGDSYNEQFF. CDR3 DNA (partial): TGTGCCAGTAGTAGTAGCGGGGACTCCTACAATGAG.

Details on this clone: Read sequence stops 3 residues before the CDR3 end, and the germline J gene provides the missing end. The V gene is TRBV7-9, the J gene TRBJ1-4, with a tentative D call TRBD1 (5 bases). The V end was cut by 1 base, the J end by 10 bases, with 10 bases between. Germline V CDR1 and CDR2: SEHNR, FQNEAQ (reference sequence). CDR3 length: 13 residues. The CDR3 DNA, read in part, is TGTGCCAGCAGCTTAGAGACGGGGGTAAAA. Translating gives CASSLETGVK. The entire CDR3 protein is CASSLETGVKLFF.

On this clone itself: The read falls 3 residues short of the CDR3 end, and the missing part is taken from the germline J gene. This chain uses TRBV20-1 with TRBJ1-4, with 10 bases identical to TRBD1. The V gene end was trimmed by 0 bases and the J gene end by 8 bases; junction bases not matched to a gene: 21. Germline CDR1 is DFQATT and CDR2 is SNEGSKA (reference sequence). The CDR3 has 20 residues. The CDR3 here is CSARDTWGDRGILPGEKLFF. The CDR3 bases that were read are TGCAGTGCTAGAGACACATGGGGGGACAGGGGAATTCTTCCTGGGGAAAAA.

In the case of this clone: The sequenced fragment ends 3 residues before the CDR3 boundary, so the rest is inferred from the germline J gene. V usage is TRBV5-4 and J usage is TRBJ2-3, with 9 positions matching TRBD1. Per germline, CDR1 SGHNT and CDR2 YYREEE (reference sequence). The CDR3 consists of 15 residues. The J segment lost 7 bases and the V segment lost 0 bases, leaving 6 bases of the junction unmatched. The CDR3 protein is CASSLAGQGPYTQYF. The covered CDR3 bases are TGTGCCAGCAGCTTGGCTGGACAGGGGCCGTATACG. Full variable domain (outside the CDR3, taken from reference TRBV5-4 and TRBJ2-3): ETGVTQSPTHLIKTRGQQVTLRCSSQSGHNTVSWYQQALGQGPQFIFQYYREEENGRGNFPPRFSGLQFPNYSSELNVNALELDDSALYLCASSLAGQGPYTQYFGPGTRLTVL.

About this clone itself: Read sequence stops 3 residues before the CDR3 end, and the germline J gene provides the missing end. The chain has TRBV18 and TRBJ1-1; 7 bases map to TRBD1. The germline V gene encodes CDR1 KGHSH and CDR2 LQKENI. This CDR3 region has 15 residues. V lost 6 bases and J lost 0; bases outside the gene matches: 7. Incomplete CDR3 DNA: TGTGCCAGCTCCTCCAGGGGGGATGTGAACACTGAA. Its protein product is CASSSRGDVNTE. The entire CDR3 reads CASSSRGDVNTEAFF.

Regarding this clone: The read terminates 3 residues ahead of where the CDR3 ends, so the germline J gene completes it. The chain carries TRBV4-2 and TRBJ2-3; D gene ambiguous. Per germline, CDR1 LGHNA and CDR2 YNFKEQ. V lost 1 base to trimming and J lost 0 bases, with 14 bases between them. The CDR3 covers 17 residues. CDR3 loop: CASSQGPRQTSTDTQYF. The sequenced CDR3 bases are TGTGCCAGCAGCCAAGGGCCCAGACAAACGAGCACAGATACG.

Note on this clone: The read ends 3 residues shy of where the CDR3 ends; the end is completed using the germline J gene. This sequence joins TRBV29-1 and TRBJ1-2; TRBD1 agrees at 7 bases. With 6 bases clipped from V and 7 bases from J, the junction kept 20 bases outside the gene matches. Germline V CDR1 and CDR2: SQVTM, ANQGSEA. The CDR3 is 16 amino acids. The CDR3 protein is CSVGKKLTGTDSGYTF. The sequenced part of the CDR3 DNA is TGCAGCGTCGGTAAAAAGTTGACAGGGACTGATTCTGGC.

A remark on this clone: The read halts 3 residues ahead of the CDR3 end, with the missing end drawn from the germline J gene. The chain uses TRBV19 and TRBJ1-4, with D possibly being TRBD1 (5 bases). This CDR3 spans 16 amino acids. CDR1 and CDR2 (germline): LNHDA, SQIVND (reference sequence). Between the trimmed V and J ends, which lost 5 bases and 8 bases, there was a span of 21 bases. CDR3 DNA, as far as it was read: TGTGCCAGTAGTGGGGCCCCCGGCCAGGGCGAGGAAAAA. The encoded protein is CASSGAPGQGEEK. The CDR3 in its entirety is CASSGAPGQGEEKLFF.

Comments on this clone: Read coverage stops 3 residues before the CDR3 terminus; the germline J gene supplies the remainder. The chain recombines TRBV7-4 with TRBJ2-7, with 9 bases fitting TRBD1. Germline CDR1 reads SGHVT; CDR2 reads SQSDAQ. V lost 3 bases, J lost 4 bases, and 10 bases stayed unmatched. The CDR3 is 16 residues long. The DNA read from the CDR3 is TGTGCCAGCAGCTTTCGACGGGGGGACAGGGTATACGAG. Encoded protein: CASSFRRGDRVYE. The complete CDR3 reads CASSFRRGDRVYEQYF.

Points on this clone: The CDR3 end lies 3 residues beyond the end of the read and is filled in from the germline J gene. This chain uses TRBV7-9 with TRBJ1-2; D is possibly TRBD1 (6 bases). Germline values: CDR1 SEHNR, CDR2 FQNEAQ (reference sequence). CDR3 length equals 14 residues. This chain's CDR3 is CASSLARGGYDYTF. The covered CDR3 bases are TGTGCCAGCAGCTTGGCGCGGGGGGGCTACGAC.

As concerns this clone: The read gets to within 3 residues of the CDR3 end, and the germline J gene fills in the rest. This chain connects TRBV4-1 to TRBJ1-5; 10 positions agree with TRBD1. The germline V gene has CDR1 MGHRA and CDR2 YSYEKL. This CDR3 has 15 amino acids. V dropped 1 base and J dropped 7; count of bases not matched to a gene: 4. CDR3 bases read: TGCGCCAGCAGCCAAGCCAGACAGGGGGCCCAGCCC. Translation gives CASSQARQGAQP. The whole CDR3 sequence reads CASSQARQGAQPQHF.

In the case of this clone: At one of its ends the junction is not consistent with the germline gene, which may arise from a read error. The read gets to within 3 residues of the CDR3 end, and the germline J gene fills in the rest. The sample carries other DNA sequences with the same CDR3. The V and J genes are TRBV14 and TRBJ2-3, with 8 bases matching TRBD2. The CDR3 covers 16 residues. Germline loops: CDR1 SGHDN, CDR2 FVKESK. The CDR3 bases that were read are TGTGCTAGCAGCCAAAACTCCGGGGGGGGCACAGATACG. This sequence encodes CASSQNSGGGTDT. The full CDR3 is CASSQNSGGGTDTQYF. The full variable domain, with the rest looked up from reference TRBV14 and TRBJ2-3, is EAGVTQFPSHSVIEKGQTVTLRCDPISGHDNLYWYRRVMGKEIKFLLHFVKESKQDESGMPNNRFLAERTGGTYSTLKVQPAELEDSGVYFCASSQNSGGGTDTQYFGPGTRLTVL.

As to this clone: The read ends 3 residues shy of where the CDR3 ends; the end is completed using the germline J gene. The gene calls are TRBV7-9 and TRBJ1-1, with D unresolved. Trimming took 3 bases from V and 1 from J, leaving 6 bases between them. The CDR3 is made up of 13 amino acids. Per the germline V gene, CDR1 is SEHNR and CDR2 is FQNEAQ (reference sequence). CDR3 sequence reads: CASSFAGNTEAFF. The DNA read from the CDR3 is TGTGCCAGCAGCTTCGCGGGGAACACTGAA.

In the case of this clone: The CDR3 end falls 3 residues outside the read, so it is completed with the germline J gene. The chain joins TRBV6-4 to TRBJ2-1, with no clear D. The V gene lost 7 bases and the J gene lost 6 bases, with 22 bases spanning the gap. CDR1 and CDR2 from the germline V gene are MRHNA and SNTAGT. The CDR3 loop spans 16 amino acids. CDR3 DNA, as far as it was read: TGTGCCAGCAAACCCGACCACAGAGACAATCCCAATGAG. Its translation is CASKPDHRDNPNE. The whole CDR3 region reads CASKPDHRDNPNEQFF.

Of note for this clone: The read terminates 3 residues before the CDR3 end, so the remaining end is supplied by the germline J gene. This chain joins TRBV6-4 and TRBJ2-1, with TRBD2 matching over 7 bases. Germline CDR1 is MRHNA and CDR2 is SNTAGT. V gave up 5 bases and J gave up 6 bases; unmatched junction bases: 7. CDR3 length: 14 amino acids. The CDR3 is CASSRGGSINEQFF. CDR3 bases read: TGTGCCAGCAGTCGGGGAGGGAGTATCAATGAG.

With regard to this clone: The read terminates 3 residues ahead of where the CDR3 ends, so the germline J gene completes it. This chain uses TRBV30 with TRBJ1-3, with a possible D match to TRBD1 (5 bases). CDR1 is GTSNPN and CDR2 is SVGIG in the germline V gene (reference sequence). The CDR3 sequence is 15 residues long. Trimming pared 4 bases from V and 5 bases from J, leaving 18 bases between. CDR3 DNA (partial): TGTGCCTGGACTCCGTGGGGGGTTTCGAGAAACACC. Translated, it gives CAWTPWGVSRNT. The entire CDR3 sequence reads CAWTPWGVSRNTIYF.

A word on this clone: Read coverage stops 3 residues before the CDR3 terminus; the germline J gene supplies the remainder. V and J are TRBV7-2 and TRBJ1-4; a weak D match, TRBD1 (5 bases). Germline assignment: CDR1 SGHTA and CDR2 FQGNSA. The V and J ends lost 3 bases and 6 bases respectively, with 14 bases between them. The CDR3 consists of 15 residues. The sequenced CDR3 bases are TGTGCCAGCAGCTTCATGCGAGGGGTAGATGAAAAA. This translates into CASSFMRGVDEK. The CDR3 as a whole reads CASSFMRGVDEKLFF.

On this clone: The CDR3 end falls 3 residues outside the read, so it is completed with the germline J gene. The rearrangement links TRBV9 to TRBJ2-3, with 7 bases that match TRBD1. The CDR3 is 14 amino acids. The V segment lost 4 bases and the J segment 1 base; nucleotides outside the gene matches: 3. Germline values: CDR1 SGDLS, CDR2 YYNGEE. The CDR3 bases that were read are TGTGCCAGCAGCTTCGGACAGGGCACAGATACG. Its protein product is CASSFGQGTDT. The whole CDR3 sequence reads CASSFGQGTDTQYF.

As for this clone: The CDR3 end falls 3 residues outside the read, so it is completed with the germline J gene. The chain has TRBV2 and TRBJ2-3, with D tentatively TRBD1 (6 bases). Germline lookup yields CDR1 SNHLY and CDR2 FYNNEI. The V gene lost 4 bases and the J gene lost 0 bases, with 11 bases spanning the gap. The CDR3 sequence is 15 residues long. CDR3 sequence reads: CASSVGQSSTDTQYF. CDR3 DNA, as far as it was read: TGTGCCAGCAGTGTAGGACAGAGTAGCACAGATACG. The full variable domain, completed using reference TRBV2 and TRBJ2-3, is EPEVTQTPSHQVTQMGQEVILRCVPISNHLYFYWYRQILGQKVEFLVSFYNNEISEKSEIFDDQFSVERPDGSNFTLKIRSTKLEDSAMYFCASSVGQSSTDTQYFGPGTRLTVL.